Listed here are 9 T cell receptor beta chains from one sample, sequenced in a study of T cell responses to AZD1222 COVID-19 vaccine. Measured with immunoSEQ multiplex PCR; TCRdb has only the in-frame clones, and not every one. The table includes 140,000 to 150,000 clones, 85% to 95% detected once. The specimen comprised peripheral blood, sampled on day 0 of AZD1222 vaccination. The receptor set was obtained from an adult in good health.

The chain is built from TRBV10-3 and TRBJ1-1, with 8 bases matching TRBD1. The trim removed 10 bases at V and 0 bases at J, leaving 4 bases unmatched. The CDR3 runs to 13 residues. Germline assignment: CDR1 ENHRY and CDR2 SYGVKD. This CDR3 is CATSTGVNTEAFF. CDR3 DNA: TGTGCCACCTCGACAGGGGTGAACACTGAAGCTTTCTTT.

V gene TRBV7-8 combines with J gene TRBJ1-2, with D unresolved. Trimming took 1 base from V and 4 from J, leaving 13 bases between them. Germline V gene sequence: CDR1 SGHVS, CDR2 FQNEAQ. The CDR3 loop spans 15 amino acids. CDR3 coding DNA: TGTGCCAGCAGCTTAGTGGGCGGTGTTGGCTATGGCTACACCTTC. Protein product: CASSLVGGVGYGYTF.

V is TRBV2 and J is TRBJ2-1, with 11 bases matching TRBD2. V lost 4 bases and J lost 4; bases outside the gene matches: 3. Germline CDR1 and CDR2: SNHLY and FYNNEI. The CDR3 is made up of 15 amino acids. CDR3: CASSATSGGYNEQFF. The CDR3 DNA is TGTGCCAGCAGTGCAACTAGCGGGGGTTACAATGAGCAGTTCTTC.

The chain employs TRBV3-1 (or the pseudogene TRBV3-2) and TRBJ1-2, with 8 bases aligning to TRBD1. Trimming at V came to 5 bases and at J to 8 bases, leaving 16 bases not matched to a gene. The CDR3 covers 16 residues. Germline V gene data show CDR1 as LGHDT and CDR2 as YNNKEL (reference sequence). The CDR3 is CASSSSTGGQVGGYTF. Written as DNA, the CDR3 is TGTGCCAGCAGCTCTTCTACAGGGGGTCAAGTGGGCGGCTACACCTTC.

This chain links TRBV11-2 with TRBJ1-3; D gene uncertain. The CDR3 runs 12 residues. Trimming removed 2 bases from V and 7 bases from J, with 6 bases in between. Germline CDR1 reads SGHAT; CDR2 reads FQNNGV. As DNA, the CDR3 is TGTGCCAGCAGCTTAACCCTGAACACCATATATTTT. Encoded protein: CASSLTLNTIYF. Full variable domain (missing parts from reference TRBV11-2 and TRBJ1-3): EAGVAQSPRYKIIEKRQSVAFWCNPISGHATLYWYQQILGQGPKLLIQFQNNGVVDDSQLPKDRFSAERLKGVDSTLKIQPAKLEDSAVYLCASSLTLNTIYFGEGSWLTVV.

The chain recombines TRBV23-1 with TRBJ2-2; D possibly corresponds to TRBD2 (6 bases). TRBV23-1 counts as an open reading frame of uncertain function. V was shortened by 3 bases and J by 4 bases, with 15 bases between the two germline ends. The CDR3 is 16 amino acids. The CDR3 nucleotides read TGCGCCAGCAGTCAGTTATCGACTAGATCCACCGGGGAGCTGTTTTTT. This encodes CASSQLSTRSTGELFF.

The chain uses TRBV15 and TRBJ2-2, with D maybe TRBD1 (5 bases). With 0 bases removed from V and 5 bases from J, the gap between germline ends came to 13 bases. This CDR3 has 16 amino acids. Germline V CDR1 and CDR2: LNHNV, YYDKDF (reference sequence). The CDR3 is CATSRDSGRLTGELFF. CDR3 bases: TGTGCCACCAGCAGAGATTCAGGGCGTCTAACCGGGGAGCTGTTTTTT.

The genes are TRBV30 and TRBJ2-7, with a possible D match to TRBD2 (6 bases). Trimming shortened V by 7 bases and J by 5 bases, and 18 bases separated the two germline ends. The germline CDR1 and CDR2 sequences are GTSNPN and SVGIG (reference sequence). This CDR3 has 13 amino acids. CDR3 loop: CALNRLDMNEQYF. The DNA for the CDR3 is TGTGCCTTAAACAGACTAGATATGAACGAGCAGTACTTC.

The chain joins TRBV3-1 (or the pseudogene TRBV3-2) to TRBJ2-6, with a weak D call TRBD2 (6 bases). Between the trimmed V and J ends, which lost 3 bases and 0 bases, there was a span of 12 bases. The CDR3 has 17 residues. Germline V gene sequence: CDR1 LGHDT, CDR2 YNNKEL (reference sequence). DNA for the CDR3: TGTGCCAGCAGCCAGGGTTTAGCGGCCTCTGGGGCCAACGTCCTGACTTTC. Protein product: CASSQGLAASGANVLTF.